This T cell receptor beta chain was observed in a study of identical twins (dated by TCRdb to the mid-2010s). About the full investigation: To test whether fetal clonotypes persist, this study deep-sequenced TCR alpha and beta repertoires from monozygotic twins, from unrelated adults of various ages, and from cord blood. To rule out contamination, the twin experiments were replicated at different times with different library preparation protocols.

Broad study findings and their caveats: Because the same donors could not be followed over many years, conclusions were based on cross-sectional statistical analysis. Invariant T cells such as MAIT and iNKT could partly confound zero-insertion analyses, although diverse VJ usage argued against such confounding for most clonotypes. Compared with coincidental sharing between unrelated individuals, out-of-frame TCR alpha sequences shared between twins had an excess of sequences with low generation probability. Fewer insertions were carried by abundant cord blood beta clonotypes, a similar but weaker trend appeared in young adult naive repertoires, and no such trend appeared in memory repertoires. In monozygotic twins, recombination models systematically underestimated out-of-frame TCR alpha sharing, but the models matched the sharing seen between unrelated individuals. A weaker excess of twin sharing was found in beta out-of-frame sequences because the signal-to-noise ratio was lowered by fewer shared sequences.

The library was produced with 5' RACE. The reads were generated on an Illumina HiSeq 2000. Template switching added a universal primer binding site, and the final cDNA carried a unique molecular identifier that allowed TCR cDNA molecules to be counted accurately. First-strand cDNA for TCR alpha and beta chains was synthesized from specific primers in the conserved constant-segment region. To control for contamination, every cDNA library was double barcoded, receiving both a SMART-Mk sample barcode and Illumina barcodes. TruSeq adapter sequences and Illumina sample barcodes were added in two successive PCR steps. TCR alpha and beta cDNA libraries were sequenced on the Illumina HiSeq platform with custom primers. In the authors' own workflow: Raw reads were processed with MiGEC to extract unique molecular identifiers, and MiXCR was used to determine CDR3 positions. Recombination models were inferred per individual with the repgenHMM and IGoR tools using an EM algorithm. The tcR package in R was used for shared clonotype analysis, with sharing normalized by the product of cloneset sizes. Out-of-frame nonproductive sequences were analyzed to study raw recombination free of thymic and clonal selection effects. TCRdb ran its own pipeline on the public reads, namely fastp trimming at Q25 and MiXCR clone calling, and kept in-frame beta chains. Rows matching on CDR3 protein sequence are summarized as one entry with the most common DNA and genes. TCRdb assigned the V and J calls; the authors' analysis was not used. The sample records a few hundred thousand distinct CDR3 sequences, 9% to 15% of which are singletons. The ten largest account for around 6.9% of the sample.

Every donor in the study was a healthy Caucasian. The twin cohort consisted of three pairs of female monozygotic twins, all aged about 18 to 30 years. Positive isolation kits from Invitrogen were used to isolate the CD4+ and CD8+ T cell populations. As concerns this clonotype: This receptor's antigen is unknown. One base away there is no much larger clone; base qualities are not given.

These records were also assigned to another study, of yellow fever vaccine responses in identical twins. As the second publication notes: According to the authors, the vaccine-induced T cell response in identical twins seemed to be partly convergent and partly specific to each individual. The study precisely tracked vaccine-responding T cell clones in identical twins.

What was sequenced was CD8+ T cells sorted from blood. This TCR was recovered from a woman aged 18-29 years in good health.

The DNA sequence follows: TGTGCCAGCAGCCTCTCCTCCAGGACTAGCGGGGGAAGAACCGGGGAGCTGTTTTTT. It encodes CASSLSSRTSGGRTGELFF. Recombination linked TRBV7-8 to TRBJ2-2, and 13 junctional nucleotides match TRBD2. Sequences SGHVS (CDR1) and FQNEAQ (CDR2) are obtained from the germline V gene. The CDR3, from cysteine to phenylalanine, totals 19 residues. Just the 57-base CDR3 DNA is kept, in frame starting at base 1. V is cut back by 5 bases and J by 5 bases, with 14 bases in the junction unmatched.